The 22 T cell receptor beta chains below all came from one sample that was sequenced in a study of identical twins. TCRdb reprocessed the 5' RACE reads via MiXCR and lists one record per CDR3 protein. The sample includes around 670,000 distinct CDR3 sequences, approximately 6.1% of them seen just once. Material for sequencing was naive T cells sorted from blood. The receptors stem from a man between 18 and 29 years old in good health.

This chain joins TRBV19 and TRBJ2-1; D not certain. The germline V gene encodes CDR1 LNHDA and CDR2 SQIVND (reference sequence). CDR3 length: 16 residues. The V gene lost 2 bases and the J gene lost 6 bases, with 17 bases spanning the gap. The CDR3 protein is CASSIIWAGVRNEQFF. CDR3 nucleotide sequence: TGTGCCAGTAGTATAATATGGGCAGGTGTTCGCAATGAGCAGTTCTTC.

This clonotype was observed a handful of times. This sequence joins TRBV12-3 or TRBV12-4 and TRBJ2-7, with 7 bases aligning to TRBD1. This CDR3 has 13 residues. With V trimmed by 8 bases and J by 2 bases, 6 bases remained unmatched. The CDR3 reads CASAGTVPYEQYV. DNA of the CDR3: TGTGCCAGCGCCGGGACAGTCCCCTACGAGCAGTACGTC.

This clonotype was recorded at least ten times. This chain connects TRBV6-6 to TRBJ1-5, with D possibly being TRBD1 (6 bases). The CDR3 covers 13 residues. V gave up 5 bases and J gave up 4 bases, with 9 bases separating them. Germline-derived CDR1 and CDR2 are MNHNY and SVGAGI (reference sequence). The CDR3 coding sequence is TGTGCCAGCAGTGACACAGGGAATCAGCCCCAGCATTTT. It translates to CASSDTGNQPQHF.

At least ten counts were recorded for this clonotype. The V gene is TRBV29-1, the J gene TRBJ2-3; 11 bases match TRBD2. Germline V gene data show CDR1 as SQVTM and CDR2 as ANQGSEA. The CDR3 extends over 16 amino acids. After removal of 2 bases from V and 3 bases from J, the junction contained 7 bases not matched to a gene. The chain's CDR3 is CSVETLAGGNTDTQYF. CDR3 in DNA: TGCAGCGTTGAAACCTTAGCGGGAGGGAATACAGATACGCAGTATTTT.

The V gene is TRBV3-1, the J gene TRBJ2-4, with TRBD2 matching 11 bases. Germline V gives CDR1 LGHDT, CDR2 YNNKEL (reference sequence). V shed 0 bases and J 9 bases; nucleotides not matched to a gene: 13. The CDR3 is 18 residues long. CDR3 in DNA: TGTGCCAGCAGCCAAGATGCCGGGGGTCCTAGCGGGAGGTCCATTCAGTACTTC. This gives the protein CASSQDAGGPSGRSIQYF.

A few counts support this clonotype. The J gene is TRBJ2-7, the V gene TRBV28, with 10 bases aligning to TRBD1. Germline-derived CDR1 and CDR2 are MDHEN and SYDVKM. The CDR3 covers 14 residues. V trimming: 10 bases; J trimming: 7 bases; junction bases outside the gene matches: 13. The CDR3 DNA follows: TGTGCCACGACTCCGGGACAGGGGTTTTGGGAGCAGTACTTC. Amino acids: CATTPGQGFWEQYF.

This clonotype was detected ten times or more. V gene TRBV5-5 combines with J gene TRBJ2-5, with TRBD2 identical over 7 bases. After removal of 6 bases from V and 2 bases from J, the junction contained 7 bases not matched to a gene. Germline V gives CDR1 SGHKS, CDR2 YYEKEE (reference sequence). This CDR3 contains 14 residues. The CDR3 DNA reads TGTGCCAGCACCTCCTGGGGGGGTCAAGAGACCCAGTACTTC. Translated, it gives CASTSWGGQETQYF.

The J gene is TRBJ1-1, the V gene TRBV29-1, with TRBD1 matching over 7 bases. V was clipped by 6 bases and J by 0 bases; unmatched bases: 4. The CDR3 consists of 13 residues. Germline V gene data show CDR1 as SQVTM and CDR2 as ANQGSEA. The CDR3 spells CSVHQGVNTEAFF. The CDR3 DNA sequence: TGCAGCGTCCATCAGGGGGTGAACACTGAAGCTTTCTTT. Combining the CDR3 with reference TRBV29-1 and TRBJ1-1 gives the whole variable domain SAVISQKPSRDICQRGTSLTIQCQVDSQVTMMFWYRQQPGQSLTLIATANQGSEATYESGFVIDKFPISRPNLTFSTLTVSNMSPEDSSIYLCSVHQGVNTEAFFGQGTRLTVV.

A remark on this clonotype: One base away lies a much larger clone, so this may be a sequencing read error. Since no conserved phenylalanine or tryptophan closes the CDR3, a read error is the likely cause. The chain combines TRBV27 with TRBJ2-7; TRBD1 is a possible D gene (5 bases). Germline-derived CDR1 and CDR2 are MNHEY and SMNVEV (reference sequence). Trimming removed 11 bases at V and 5 bases at J, with 10 bases between. The CDR3 consists of 10 residues. This chain's CDR3 is CAGALHEQYY. CDR3 bases: TGTGCCGGGGCCCTCCACGAGCAGTACTAC.

Ten or more counts support this clonotype. This rearrangement joins TRBV5-1 to TRBJ1-5; TRBD1 is a possible D gene (5 bases). Germline assignment: CDR1 SGHRS and CDR2 YFSETQ. CDR3 length equals 14 residues. The V and J ends lost 0 bases and 4 bases respectively, with 8 bases between them. The DNA for the CDR3 is TGCGCCAGCAGCTTGGGGGGGGTTAATCAGCCCCAGCATTTT. This gives the protein CASSLGGVNQPQHF.

This clonotype appeared a few times. CDR3 bases: TGTGCCAGCAGTTACGGACAGGTGGAGACAGATACGCAGTATTTT. Residues: CASSYGQVETDTQYF. This chain joins TRBV6-2 or TRBV6-3 and TRBJ2-3; 7 bases match TRBD1. CDR3 length equals 15 residues. Germline V gene data show CDR1 as MNHEY and CDR2 as SVGEGT. Trimming cost V 2 bases and J 3 bases; bases outside gene matches: 5.

This clonotype was observed many times. This sequence joins TRBV5-1 and TRBJ2-5; the match to TRBD2 covers 10 bases. The germline V gene encodes CDR1 SGHRS and CDR2 YFSETQ. There are 14 residues in the CDR3. After removal of 3 bases from V and 5 bases from J, the junction contained 4 bases not matched to a gene. The CDR3 DNA reads TGCGCCAGCAGCTCAACTAGCGGGACCGAGACCCAGTACTTC. Its protein product is CASSSTSGTETQYF.

This clonotype was counted ten times or more. The rearrangement joins TRBV12-3 or TRBV12-4 to TRBJ2-1; D is possibly TRBD1 (6 bases). This CDR3 has 14 amino acids. Trimming cost V 7 bases and J 1 base, with 11 bases left between them. The CDR3 coding sequence is TGTGCCAGCACCCCAGGGGTTTCCTACAATGAGCAGTTCTTC. Encoded protein: CASTPGVSYNEQFF.

This clonotype was observed a few times. This chain uses TRBV10-3 with TRBJ2-7; 10 bases line up with TRBD2. Losses at the gene ends were 11 bases for V and 3 bases for J; bases not matched to a gene: 7. CDR3 length: 13 amino acids. CDR1 is ENHRY and CDR2 is SYGVKD in the germline V gene. Here the CDR3 DNA reads TGTGCCTCCCGGACTAGCGGAGGCTACGAGCAGTACGTC. Amino acid sequence: CASRTSGGYEQYV.

At least ten counts were recorded for this clonotype. This chain links TRBV12-3 or TRBV12-4 with TRBJ2-3; 12 nucleotides align to TRBD2. The junction had 1 base not matched to a gene; V was cut back by 1 base and J by 2 bases. CDR3 length equals 16 residues. The CDR3 nucleotides read TGTGCCAGCAGTTTAGGGACTAGCGGGAACACAGATACGCAGTATTTT. This translates into CASSLGTSGNTDTQYF.

In its sample, this clonotype was seen a few times. The DNA for the CDR3 is TGTGCCAGTTTCCCTAGCGGGAGGCCTTCGTACGAGCAGTACGTC. Its translation is CASFPSGRPSYEQYV. The J gene is TRBJ2-7, the V gene TRBV6-1, with 11 bases aligning to TRBD2. V shed 9 bases, J shed 4 bases, and the junction held 11 bases outside the gene matches. Germline CDR1 MNHNS, CDR2 SASEGT. CDR3 length equals 15 residues.

About this clonotype itself: A read error may explain this, as a much larger clone is one base away. V and J are TRBV27 and TRBJ2-5, with 14 bases matching TRBD2. The junction had 11 bases not matched to a gene; V was cut back by 5 bases and J by 9 bases. This CDR3 region has 16 residues. Germline CDR1 is MNHEY and CDR2 is SMNVEV (reference sequence). CDR3 in DNA: TGTGCCAGCAGTCCGCGACTAGCGGGAGGGGTGACGGCCCAGTACTTC. Its protein is CASSPRLAGGVTAQYF.

V gene TRBV5-5 combines with J gene TRBJ2-2; D unresolved. Per the germline V gene, CDR1 is SGHKS and CDR2 is YYEKEE (reference sequence). This CDR3 is 15 amino acids long. V shed 0 bases and J shed 6 bases, with 12 bases lying between them. CDR3 amino acids: CASSLVPGSAGELFF. For the CDR3, the DNA is TGTGCCAGCAGCTTGGTCCCGGGCAGCGCCGGGGAGCTGTTTTTT.

The table lists this clonotype with many counts. The chain employs TRBV12-3 or TRBV12-4 and TRBJ2-1; tentative D call: TRBD1 (6 bases). Trimming removed 6 bases from V and 5 bases from J, with 14 bases in between. This CDR3 spans 14 amino acids. The CDR3 loop is CASSRSSGDNEQFF. For the CDR3, the DNA is TGTGCCAGCAGCCGATCTTCAGGGGACAATGAGCAGTTCTTC.

The V gene is TRBV6-5, the J gene TRBJ1-6; D gene uncertain. The CDR3 contains 14 residues. V gave up 2 bases and J gave up 10 bases, with 12 bases separating them. Germline V gene lookup returns CDR1 MNHEY and CDR2 SVGAGI. This CDR3 reads CASSYVGLRSPLHF. The CDR3, as DNA: TGTGCCAGCAGTTACGTGGGTCTGCGGTCACCCCTCCACTTT.

This clonotype has at least ten counts. The V and J genes are TRBV5-1 and TRBJ1-1; 7 positions match TRBD1. Trimming took 4 bases from V and 1 from J; bases not matched to a gene: 7. This CDR3 comprises 15 residues. In germline, CDR1 is SGHRS, CDR2 YFSETQ. The CDR3 coding sequence is TGCGCCAGCAGCCCCCTTCGGGACAGGAACACTGAAGCTTTCTTT. As protein: CASSPLRDRNTEAFF. The variable domain in full, with the rest retrieved from reference TRBV5-1 and TRBJ1-1, is KAGVTQTPRYLIKTRGQQVTLSCSPISGHRSVSWYQQTPGQGLQFLFEYFSETQRNKGNFPGRFSGRQFSNSRSEMNVSTLELGDSALYLCASSPLRDRNTEAFFGQGTRLTVV.

This clonotype has ten or more counts. The chain employs TRBV29-1 and TRBJ1-1; D gene unclear. CDR1 and CDR2 (germline): SQVTM, ANQGSEA. Trimming removed 4 bases from V and 8 bases from J, with 8 bases in between. This CDR3 has 10 residues. For the CDR3, the DNA is TGCAGCGTTGTCGTATCCGAAGCTTTCTTT. Translated, it gives CSVVVSEAFF.